These T cell receptor beta chains were read from a single sample in a study of cytomegalovirus exposure and HLA in healthy donors. Assay: immunoSEQ multiplex PCR; the TCRdb copy retains only in-frame clones and omits some. In the table there are about 56,000 clones, nearly 90% of which are singletons. Sequenced: PBMCs. These receptors came from a woman aged 18-29 years in good health and CMV-seronegative. Each CDR3 is given with its conserved first and last residue.

J,V,CDR3
TRBJ2-3,TRBV28,CASTPVSTDTQYF
TRBJ2-1,TRBV30,CAWSRGREFNEQFF
TRBJ2-6,TRBV5-8,CASSFGLGSGANVLTF
TRBJ2-2,TRBV28,CASSSRQGADGELFF
TRBJ2-7,TRBV5-6,CASSLGTGEQYF
TRBJ1-1,TRBV28,CASSLSSTGYTEAFF
TRBJ1-1,TRBV6-1,CASSRKQDTEAFF
TRBJ2-1,TRBV16,CASSQSTGGEQFF
TRBJ2-1,TRBV7-2,CASSLGGQGQFF
TRBJ2-2,TRBV9,CASSAGRGVNTGELFF
TRBJ1-5,TRBV6-5,CASSRDRYQPQHF
TRBJ1-4,TRBV29-1,CSVMPVDRGNEKLFF
TRBJ2-6,TRBV29-1,CSVSLQGSGGANVLTF
TRBJ2-5,TRBV29-1,CSVRRGSLQETQYF
TRBJ2-1,TRBV7-9,CALGDLLNNEQFF
TRBJ2-1,TRBV4-2,CASSQELGGSIGGYNEQFF
TRBJ1-2,TRBV28,CASSLVGNYGYTF
TRBJ2-2,TRBV29-1,CSVGGTGGTGELFF
TRBJ2-1,TRBV19,CASSPPRQVLGNEQFF
TRBJ2-1,TRBV28,CASSPGGLYNEQFF
TRBJ1-5,TRBV19,CASSMEVGNQPQHF
TRBJ1-4,TRBV7-9,CASSLAVGAYKNEKLFF
TRBJ1-4,TRBV15,CATSRGFAGQGNEKLFF
TRBJ2-7,TRBV20-1,CSASPYEQYF
TRBJ2-3,TRBV19,CASSMKAGLYGDTQYF
TRBJ1-5,TRBV10-3,CAIGARSGQPQHF
TRBJ2-1,TRBV10-1,CASSEARAGGKNEQFF
TRBJ2-5,TRBV9,CASSGPSAVQIQYF
TRBJ2-7,TRBV29-1,CSVVPLAGAGSYEQYF
TRBJ1-5,TRBV11-2,CASSLAGNSNQPQHF
TRBJ2-7,TRBV6-1,CASSARTGGSYEQYF
TRBJ1-5,TRBV5-5,CASTLQPRVQPQHF
TRBJ1-1,TRBV11-3,CASSYTRDTEAFF
TRBJ1-2,TRBV6-5,CASSYSRGLSDGYTF
TRBJ1-1,TRBV10-3,CAISEIGGTGTEAFF
TRBJ2-6,TRBV7-9,CASRQGASGANVLTF
TRBJ2-2,TRBV4-2,CASSQPGLMGVGELFF
TRBJ2-7,TRBV20-1,CSSTGEEQYF
TRBJ2-5,TRBV28,CASSHLGVSETQYF
TRBJ1-2,TRBV2,CASSESVSKGYTF
TRBJ2-7,TRBV5-4,CASSSRDNAYEQYF
TRBJ2-4,TRBV6-6,CASSSEQGAQKNIQYF
TRBJ1-2,TRBV7-9,CASSLVTGDAYGYTF
TRBJ2-7,TRBV25-1,CASSAYTGGYEQYF
TRBJ1-1,TRBV29-1,CSVTIRNTEAFF
TRBJ2-1,TRBV18,CASSSSGIIYNEQFF
TRBJ1-2,TRBV7-6,CASSPTKDRAPNYGYTF
TRBJ2-5,TRBV29-1,CSVRDYPHQYF
TRBJ1-2,TRBV29-1,CSVGGRGKNYGYTF